Presented here are 25 T cell receptor beta chains from one specimen sequenced in a study of T cell repertoires in cytomegalovirus infection. TCRdb redid the calling of the reads with MiXCR, one entry per CDR3 protein. Here the sample spans 250,000 to 300,000 distinct CDR3 sequences, 25% being singletons. Sequenced material: PBMCs. The receptors shown here come from a human donor in good health (CMV status not recorded). Some clones in this sample may be carry-over from other donors' samples.

This clonotype was seen more than once but under ten times. This rearrangement joins TRBV7-6 to TRBJ2-1; 7 bases line up with TRBD1. The trim removed 2 bases at V and 2 bases at J, leaving 24 bases unmatched. The germline CDR1 and CDR2 sequences are SGHVS and FNYEAQ. The CDR3 spans 22 residues. In nucleotides, the CDR3 is TGTGCCAGCAGCTTAAACAGGGGACGGGTAAGACACTCAGGTGTCACCTACAATGAGCAGTTCTTC. Its translation: CASSLNRGRVRHSGVTYNEQFF.

The table lists this clonotype with many counts. The chain couples TRBV7-2 to TRBJ1-2; unclear D gene. The length of the CDR3 is 13 residues. V lost 6 bases and J lost 8, with 16 bases in between. Germline V gene lookup returns CDR1 SGHTA and CDR2 FQGNSA. The CDR3 loop reads CASRVGMPAGYTF. CDR3 sequence (DNA): TGTGCCAGCAGGGTGGGCATGCCGGCCGGCTACACCTTC.

V and J are TRBV6-1 and TRBJ2-7; maybe TRBD1 (6 bases). The CDR3 is 14 residues long. V dropped 5 bases and J dropped 4 bases, with 15 bases sitting between them. The germline gives CDR1 MNHNS, CDR2 SASEGT. CDR3 in amino acids: CASSPGQYGYEQYF. The CDR3 region has the DNA TGTGCCAGCAGTCCAGGACAGTATGGGTACGAGCAGTACTTC.

A note on this clonotype: This may arise from a read error, as a much more abundant clone is one base away. The J gene is TRBJ1-1, the V gene TRBV28, with D maybe TRBD1 (5 bases). The CDR3 has 14 amino acids. Germline CDR1 MDHEN, CDR2 SYDVKM. In DNA form, the CDR3 reads TGTGCCAGCAGTTATGTGACAGAGAACACTGATGCTTTCTTT. Its translation: CASSYVTENTDAFF.

The genes are TRBV6-1 and TRBJ1-1; D remains ambiguous. CDR1 MNHNS and CDR2 SASEGT come from the germline V gene. The ends were cut back, 3 bases at V and 3 bases at J, with 8 bases in the middle. The CDR3 contains 13 residues. This CDR3 reads CASSDTWDTEAFF. In DNA, the CDR3 is TGTGCCAGCAGTGATACGTGGGACACTGAAGCTTTCTTT.

This chain uses TRBV12-3 or TRBV12-4 with TRBJ1-3; D gene unclear. The CDR3 contains 13 residues. The germline V and J ends were trimmed by 7 bases and 4 bases, with 11 bases remaining between them. The CDR3 DNA is TGTGCCAGCATCTCTGGTCTCGGAAACACCATATATTTT. It codes for CASISGLGNTIYF.

This clonotype was counted a single time. The rearrangement links TRBV7-2 to TRBJ2-5; 7 positions agree with TRBD1. Trimming at V came to 5 bases and at J to 1 base, leaving 7 bases not matched to a gene. This CDR3 comprises 15 residues. CDR1 SGHTA and CDR2 FQGNSA come from the germline V gene. Written as DNA, the CDR3 is TGTGCCAGCAGCGCACAACAGGGGAGCCAAGAGACCCAGTACTTC. Translating gives CASSAQQGSQETQYF.

This clonotype came up a few times. The chain employs TRBV28 and TRBJ2-7; D possibly corresponds to TRBD1 (6 bases). V was pared by 7 bases and J by 2 bases, with 9 bases between. Germline CDR1 MDHEN, CDR2 SYDVKM. The CDR3 consists of 12 residues. CDR3 DNA sequence: TGTGCCAGCATCGGACAGACCTACGAGCAGTACTTC. It translates to CASIGQTYEQYF.

This clonotype was seen a few times. This chain connects TRBV6-2 or TRBV6-3 to TRBJ2-2; weak D call: TRBD2 (5 bases). V lost 0 bases and J lost 3, with 5 bases in between. This CDR3 spans 14 amino acids. Germline CDR1 and CDR2: MNHEY and SVGEGT. The DNA of the CDR3 is TGTGCCAGCAGTTACTCTAGCGACACCGGGGAGCTGTTTTTT. It codes for CASSYSSDTGELFF.

The J gene is TRBJ2-2, the V gene TRBV19; possibly TRBD1 for D (6 bases). This CDR3 is built from 15 residues. Germline V gives CDR1 LNHDA, CDR2 SQIVND (reference sequence). V lost 6 bases and J 4 bases, leaving 15 bases between the germline ends. The DNA of the CDR3 is TGTGCCAGTAGCCGGGTAGGGGGATCCACCGGGGAGCTGTTTTTT. Translated: CASSRVGGSTGELFF.

The CDR3 DNA is TGTGCCAGCAGTAGAGGACGACTAAACCAAGAGACCCAGTACTTC. The encoded protein is CASSRGRLNQETQYF. The rearrangement uses TRBV27 and TRBJ2-5, with D tentatively TRBD2 (5 bases). This CDR3 is built from 15 residues. V lost 5 bases and J 0 bases, leaving 13 bases between the germline ends. Germline V gene data show CDR1 as MNHEY and CDR2 as SMNVEV (reference sequence).

The chain joins TRBV29-1 to TRBJ2-7; 10 bases are a match to TRBD1. Trimming removed 1 base from V and 3 bases from J; junction bases left unmatched: 6. The CDR3 has 15 amino acids. Per the germline V gene, CDR1 is SQVTM and CDR2 is ANQGSEA. In DNA, the CDR3 is TGCAGCGTTGAAGGTCGACAGGGGGCGAACTACGAGCAGTACTTC. Encoded protein: CSVEGRQGANYEQYF.

At least ten counts were recorded for this clonotype. In DNA, the CDR3 is TGTGCCAGCAGTACCCCCGGACAGCTAGCGAACGAGCAGTACTTC. This encodes CASSTPGQLANEQYF. V usage is TRBV28 and J usage is TRBJ2-7; tentatively, D is TRBD1 or TRBD2 (6 bases each). Germline CDR1 and CDR2: MDHEN and SYDVKM. The length of the CDR3 is 15 residues. V lost 5 bases and J 5 bases, leaving 19 bases between the germline ends.

The rearrangement uses TRBV14 and TRBJ2-3; the match to TRBD2 covers 10 bases. J lost 4 bases, V lost 1 base, and 8 bases had no gene match. The CDR3 loop spans 17 amino acids. From germline, CDR1 is SGHDN and CDR2 FVKESK. The CDR3 reads CASSQVVRAGGADTQYF. CDR3 DNA sequence: TGTGCCAGCAGCCAAGTGGTTCGAGCGGGAGGGGCAGATACGCAGTATTTT.

This clonotype was counted a few times. J is TRBJ2-2 and V is TRBV4-1; 10 bases match TRBD2. Germline assignment: CDR1 MGHRA and CDR2 YSYEKL. V shed 7 bases, J shed 5 bases, and the junction held 13 bases outside the gene matches. The CDR3 covers 17 residues. CDR3: CASTGSLAGERTGELFF. CDR3 in DNA: TGCGCCAGCACGGGGAGTCTAGCGGGAGAAAGAACCGGGGAGCTGTTTTTT.

This clonotype came up many times. The rearrangement joins TRBV7-8 to TRBJ2-7; TRBD1 matches at 7 bases. Trimming removed 2 bases from V and 7 bases from J; junction bases left unmatched: 8. The CDR3 spans 14 residues. Germline V gene lookup returns CDR1 SGHVS and CDR2 FQNEAQ. The CDR3 loop reads CASSLSMTGWEQYF. The CDR3 DNA is TGTGCCAGCAGCTTATCGATGACAGGGTGGGAGCAGTACTTC.

Ten or more counts support this clonotype. CDR3 sequence (DNA): TGTGCCAGCAGCTTATTTGCACTAGCGGTTTCCGCCGGGGACTACGAGCAGTACTTC. Protein: CASSLFALAVSAGDYEQYF. The rearrangement joins TRBV7-2 to TRBJ2-7; 8 bases fit TRBD2. Germline CDR1 is SGHTA and CDR2 is FQGNSA. The CDR3 loop spans 19 amino acids. After removal of 2 bases from V and 3 bases from J, the junction contained 18 bases not matched to a gene.

This clonotype was recorded a few times. The chain employs TRBV2 and TRBJ1-1; 10 bases map to TRBD1. J lost 2 bases, V lost 6 bases, and 9 bases had no gene match. Germline-derived CDR1 and CDR2 are SNHLY and FYNNEI. This CDR3 contains 16 residues. CDR3 DNA sequence: TGTGCCAGCAGACCCGGGACAGGGGCCGACAACACTGAAGCTTTCTTT. Amino acids: CASRPGTGADNTEAFF.

This clonotype was recorded at least ten times. This chain connects TRBV12-3 or TRBV12-4 to TRBJ2-1; TRBD1 aligns across 8 bases. J gave up 3 bases and V 7 bases, and 11 bases lay outside the gene matches. The CDR3 loop spans 16 amino acids. The CDR3 here is CASTLSRDRFYNEQFF. The DNA for the CDR3 is TGTGCCAGCACCTTAAGTAGGGACAGGTTCTACAATGAGCAGTTCTTC.

This chain uses TRBV28 with TRBJ2-1; D uncertain. V lost 5 bases, J lost 10 bases, and 12 bases lay in between. This CDR3 has 12 residues. Germline-derived CDR1 and CDR2 are MDHEN and SYDVKM. The CDR3 loop is CASSESHREQFF. The CDR3 nucleotides are TGTGCCAGCAGTGAATCTCACCGGGAGCAGTTCTTC.

This chain joins TRBV6-1 and TRBJ2-1; D tentatively reads TRBD1 or TRBD2 (5 bases each). Looked up from germline, CDR1 is MNHNS and CDR2 is SASEGT. The CDR3 has 14 amino acids. V was trimmed by 8 bases and J by 2 bases, leaving 13 bases between them. The CDR3 DNA follows: TGTGCCAGCCGAAGTGGGGGAGCCTACAATGAGCAGTTCTTC. Its protein product is CASRSGGAYNEQFF.

This clonotype was seen ten or more times. The V gene is TRBV7-6, the J gene TRBJ2-6, with 8 bases aligning to TRBD2. The CDR3 extends over 18 amino acids. Germline V gives CDR1 SGHVS, CDR2 FNYEAQ. The V and J ends lost 1 base and 2 bases, in that order; junction bases with no gene match: 7. CDR3 nucleotide sequence: TGTGCCAGCAGCTTAGATTCCATCGGGGGGGCTGGGGCCAACGTCCTGACTTTC. Translated, it gives CASSLDSIGGAGANVLTF.

The chain links TRBV6-1 to TRBJ1-1, with 7 bases matching TRBD1. CDR1 MNHNS and CDR2 SASEGT come from the germline V gene. V gave up 3 bases and J gave up 4 bases; unmatched junction bases: 5. CDR3 length: 14 residues. The DNA for the CDR3 is TGTGCCAGCAGTGAGAGGGGGCCGGGCACTGAAGCTTTCTTT. Protein sequence: CASSERGPGTEAFF.

This clonotype was picked up many times. This chain joins TRBV7-2 and TRBJ2-1, with no clear D. The CDR3 spans 13 residues. Germline CDR1 SGHTA, CDR2 FQGNSA. Between the trimmed V and J ends, which lost 5 bases and 4 bases, there was a span of 9 bases. The DNA of the CDR3 is TGTGCCAGCAGCGAGCAGAGTTACAATGAGCAGTTCTTC. Encoded protein: CASSEQSYNEQFF.

This clonotype was observed a few times. V and J are TRBV28 and TRBJ2-1; no firm D call. V was shortened by 3 bases and J by 13 bases, with 10 bases between the two germline ends. CDR3 length: 11 amino acids. CDR1 is MDHEN and CDR2 is SYDVKM in the germline V gene. The CDR3 protein is CASSFPGPQFF. The CDR3 DNA is TGTGCCAGCAGTTTTCCTGGCCCCCAGTTCTTC.